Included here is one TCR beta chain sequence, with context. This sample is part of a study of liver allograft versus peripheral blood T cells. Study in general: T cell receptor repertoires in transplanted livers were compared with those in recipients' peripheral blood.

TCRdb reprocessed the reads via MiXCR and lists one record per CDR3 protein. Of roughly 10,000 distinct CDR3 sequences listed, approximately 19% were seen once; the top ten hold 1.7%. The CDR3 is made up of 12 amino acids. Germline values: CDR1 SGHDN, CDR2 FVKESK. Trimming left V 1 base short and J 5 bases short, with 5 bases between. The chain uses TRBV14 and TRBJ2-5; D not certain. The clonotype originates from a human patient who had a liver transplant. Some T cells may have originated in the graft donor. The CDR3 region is CASSQVWETQYF. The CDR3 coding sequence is TGTGCCAGCAGCCAAGTCTGGGAGACCCAGTACTTC. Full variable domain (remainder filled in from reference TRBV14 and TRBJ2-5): EAGVTQFPSHSVIEKGQTVTLRCDPISGHDNLYWYRRVMGKEIKFLLHFVKESKQDESGMPNNRFLAERTGGTYSTLKVQPAELEDSGVYFCASSQVWETQYFGPGTRLLVL.